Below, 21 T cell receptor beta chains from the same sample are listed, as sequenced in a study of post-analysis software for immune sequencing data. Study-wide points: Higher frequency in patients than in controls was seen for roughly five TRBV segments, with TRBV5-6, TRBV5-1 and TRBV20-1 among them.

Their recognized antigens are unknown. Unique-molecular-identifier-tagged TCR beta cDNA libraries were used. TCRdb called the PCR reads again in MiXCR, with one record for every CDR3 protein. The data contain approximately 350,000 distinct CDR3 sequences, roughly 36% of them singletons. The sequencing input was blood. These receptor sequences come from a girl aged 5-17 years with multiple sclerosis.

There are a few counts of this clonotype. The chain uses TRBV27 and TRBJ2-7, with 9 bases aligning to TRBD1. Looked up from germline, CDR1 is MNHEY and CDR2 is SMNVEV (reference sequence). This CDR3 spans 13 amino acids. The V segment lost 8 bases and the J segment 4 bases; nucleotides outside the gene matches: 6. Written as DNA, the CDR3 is TGTGCCAGCGGGACAGGGAGGTCGTACGAGCAGTACTTC. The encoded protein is CASGTGRSYEQYF.

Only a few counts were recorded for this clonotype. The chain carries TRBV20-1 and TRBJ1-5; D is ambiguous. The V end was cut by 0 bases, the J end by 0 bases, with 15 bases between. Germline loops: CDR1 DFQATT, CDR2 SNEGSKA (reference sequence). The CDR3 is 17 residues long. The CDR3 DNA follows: TGCAGTGCTAGAGAGCGAGCAGGAGATCATAGCAATCAGCCCCAGCATTTT. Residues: CSARERAGDHSNQPQHF.

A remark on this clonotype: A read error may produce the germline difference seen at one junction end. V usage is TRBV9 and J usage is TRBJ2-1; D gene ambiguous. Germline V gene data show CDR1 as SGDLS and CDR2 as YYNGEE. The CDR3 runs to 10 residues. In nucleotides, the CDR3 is TGCTTACCTGCCCTTGAGGAGCAGTTCTTC. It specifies CLPALEEQFF.

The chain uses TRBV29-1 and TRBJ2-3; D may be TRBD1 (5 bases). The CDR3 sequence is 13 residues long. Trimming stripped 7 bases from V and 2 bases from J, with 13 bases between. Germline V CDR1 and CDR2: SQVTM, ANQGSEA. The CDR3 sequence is CSEKGQFTDTQYF. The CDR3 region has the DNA TGCAGCGAAAAGGGGCAGTTCACAGATACGCAGTATTTT.

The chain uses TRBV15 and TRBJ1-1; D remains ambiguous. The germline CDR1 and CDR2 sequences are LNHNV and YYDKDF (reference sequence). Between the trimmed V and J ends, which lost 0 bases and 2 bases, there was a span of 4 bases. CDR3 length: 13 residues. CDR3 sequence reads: CATSRDTNTEAFF. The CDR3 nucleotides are TGTGCCACCAGCAGAGACACCAACACTGAAGCTTTCTTT.

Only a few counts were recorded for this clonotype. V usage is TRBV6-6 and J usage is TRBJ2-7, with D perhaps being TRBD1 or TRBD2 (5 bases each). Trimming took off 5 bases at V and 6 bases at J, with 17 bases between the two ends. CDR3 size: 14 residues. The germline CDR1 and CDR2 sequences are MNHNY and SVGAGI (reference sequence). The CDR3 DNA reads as TGTGCCAGCAGTGTCAATGGGGCTGGGGGCGAGCAGTACTTC. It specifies CASSVNGAGGEQYF.

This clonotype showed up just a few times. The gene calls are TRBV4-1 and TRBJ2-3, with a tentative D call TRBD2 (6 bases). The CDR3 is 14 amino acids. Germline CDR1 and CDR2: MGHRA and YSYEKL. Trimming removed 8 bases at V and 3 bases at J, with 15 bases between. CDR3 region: CASRSGRRTDTQYF. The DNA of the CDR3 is TGCGCCAGCCGATCGGGGAGGAGGACAGATACGCAGTATTTT.

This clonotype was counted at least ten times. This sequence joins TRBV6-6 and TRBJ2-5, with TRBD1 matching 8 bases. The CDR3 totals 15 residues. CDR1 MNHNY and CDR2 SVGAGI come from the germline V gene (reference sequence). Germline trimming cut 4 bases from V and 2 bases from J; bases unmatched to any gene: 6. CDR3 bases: TGTGCCAGCAGTTTCGGGACAGGCCCTCAAGAGACCCAGTACTTC. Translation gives CASSFGTGPQETQYF.

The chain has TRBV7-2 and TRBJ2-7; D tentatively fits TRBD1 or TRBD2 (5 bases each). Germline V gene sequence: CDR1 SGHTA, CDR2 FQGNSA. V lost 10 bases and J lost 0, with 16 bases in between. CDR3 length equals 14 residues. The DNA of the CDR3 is TGTGCCACATTGCCGGGGCCCTACTCCTACGAGCAGTACTTC. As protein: CATLPGPYSYEQYF.

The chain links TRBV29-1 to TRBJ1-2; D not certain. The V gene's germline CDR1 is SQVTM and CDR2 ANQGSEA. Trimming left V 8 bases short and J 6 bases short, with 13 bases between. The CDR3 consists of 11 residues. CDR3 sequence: CSLLGVDGYTF. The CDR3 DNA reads TGCAGCCTCTTGGGTGTAGATGGCTACACCTTC.

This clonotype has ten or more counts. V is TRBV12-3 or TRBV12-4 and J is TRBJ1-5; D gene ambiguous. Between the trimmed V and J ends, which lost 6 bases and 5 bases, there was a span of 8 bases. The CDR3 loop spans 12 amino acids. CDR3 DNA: TGTGCCAGCAGCCGGGGAGATCAGCCCCAGCATTTT. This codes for CASSRGDQPQHF.

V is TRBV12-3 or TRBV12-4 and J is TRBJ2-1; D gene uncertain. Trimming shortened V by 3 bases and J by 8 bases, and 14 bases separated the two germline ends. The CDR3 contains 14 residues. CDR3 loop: CASSFNLPYYEQFF. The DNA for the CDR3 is TGTGCCAGCAGTTTCAACCTTCCTTACTATGAGCAGTTCTTC.

CDR3 nucleotides: TGTGCCAGCAGCTCGGCCGGACTAGCGGGGGATCAAGAGACCCAGTACTTC. Amino acids: CASSSAGLAGDQETQYF. The V call is TRBV7-3, the J call TRBJ2-5; 13 nucleotides match TRBD2. CDR3 length: 17 residues. The germline CDR1 and CDR2 sequences are SGHTA and FQGTGA. The J segment lost 2 bases and the V segment lost 4 bases, leaving 7 bases of the junction unmatched.

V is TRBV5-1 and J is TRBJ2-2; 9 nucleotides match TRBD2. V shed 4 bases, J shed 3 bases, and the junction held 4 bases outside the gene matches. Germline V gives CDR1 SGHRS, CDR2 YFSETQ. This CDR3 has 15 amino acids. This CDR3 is CASSPRTSDTGELFF. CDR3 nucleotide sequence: TGCGCCAGCAGCCCAAGGACTAGCGACACCGGGGAGCTGTTTTTT.

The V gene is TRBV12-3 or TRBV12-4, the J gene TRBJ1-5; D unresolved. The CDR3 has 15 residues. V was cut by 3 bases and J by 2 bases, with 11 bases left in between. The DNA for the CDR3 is TGTGCCAGCAGTTTTTTGGGTTATGGCAATCAGCCCCAGCATTTT. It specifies CASSFLGYGNQPQHF.

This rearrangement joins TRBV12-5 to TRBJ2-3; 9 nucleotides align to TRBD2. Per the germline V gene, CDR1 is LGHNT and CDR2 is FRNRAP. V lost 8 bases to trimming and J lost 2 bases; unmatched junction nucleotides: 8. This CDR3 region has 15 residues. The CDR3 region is CASSAGTSNTDTQYF. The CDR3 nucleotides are TGTGCTAGTTCCGCCGGGACTAGCAACACAGATACGCAGTATTTT.

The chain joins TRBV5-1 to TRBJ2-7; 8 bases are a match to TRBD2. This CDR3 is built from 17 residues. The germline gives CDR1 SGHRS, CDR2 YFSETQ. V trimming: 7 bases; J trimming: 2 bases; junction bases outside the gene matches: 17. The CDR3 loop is CASRDGNWERGTYEQYF. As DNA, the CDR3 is TGCGCCAGCCGCGATGGTAATTGGGAGCGGGGGACCTACGAGCAGTACTTC.

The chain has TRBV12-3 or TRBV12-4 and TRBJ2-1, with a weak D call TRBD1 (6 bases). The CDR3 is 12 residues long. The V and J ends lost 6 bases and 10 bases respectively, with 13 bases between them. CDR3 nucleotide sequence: TGTGCCAGCAGGGTGGACAGCTACGAGCAGTTCTTC. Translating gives CASRVDSYEQFF.

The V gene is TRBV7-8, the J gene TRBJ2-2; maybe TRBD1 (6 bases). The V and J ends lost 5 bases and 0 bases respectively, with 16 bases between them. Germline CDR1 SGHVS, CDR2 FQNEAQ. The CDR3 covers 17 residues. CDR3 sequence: CASSRHHRTANTGELFF. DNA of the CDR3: TGTGCCAGCAGCCGACATCATAGGACAGCGAACACCGGGGAGCTGTTTTTT.

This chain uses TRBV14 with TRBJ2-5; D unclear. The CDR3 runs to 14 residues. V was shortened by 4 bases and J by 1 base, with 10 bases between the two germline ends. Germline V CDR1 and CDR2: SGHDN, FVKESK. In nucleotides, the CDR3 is TGTGCCAGCAGCCCCCGGGCCTTCCAAGAGACCCAGTACTTC. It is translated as CASSPRAFQETQYF. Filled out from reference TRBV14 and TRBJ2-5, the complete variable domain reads EAGVTQFPSHSVIEKGQTVTLRCDPISGHDNLYWYRRVMGKEIKFLLHFVKESKQDESGMPNNRFLAERTGGTYSTLKVQPAELEDSGVYFCASSPRAFQETQYFGPGTRLLVL.

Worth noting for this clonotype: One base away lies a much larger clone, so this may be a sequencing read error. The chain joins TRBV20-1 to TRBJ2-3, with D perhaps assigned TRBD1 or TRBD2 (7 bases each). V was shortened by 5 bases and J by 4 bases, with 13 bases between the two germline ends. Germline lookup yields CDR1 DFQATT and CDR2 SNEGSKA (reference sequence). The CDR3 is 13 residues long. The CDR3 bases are TGCAGTGCTGAGACAGGGAGGGCAGATACGCAGTATTTT. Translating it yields CSAETGRADTQYF.